These 24 T cell receptor beta chains originate from one sample sequenced in a study of blood T cell repertoires in COVID-19. Repertoires were generated with immunoSEQ multiplex PCR, while TCRdb's copy carries only in-frame clones and drops some. The sample has a few hundred thousand clones, roughly 86% seen once. The sequencing input was peripheral blood. The source is a man aged 40-49 years who had recovered from COVID-19.

The chain carries TRBV10-3 and TRBJ2-7, with 9 nucleotides matching TRBD2. There are 17 residues in the CDR3. The germline V gene encodes CDR1 ENHRY and CDR2 SYGVKD. V lost 3 bases to trimming and J lost 0 bases; unmatched junction nucleotides: 9. The CDR3: CAISEELAGPNSYEQYF. The CDR3 region has the DNA TGTGCCATCAGTGAAGAGCTAGCGGGACCCAACTCCTACGAGCAGTACTTC.

The V and J genes are TRBV2 and TRBJ1-5; 12 bases line up with TRBD1. The CDR3 sequence is 15 residues long. Germline loops: CDR1 SNHLY, CDR2 FYNNEI. J lost 4 bases, V lost 6 bases, and 4 bases had no gene match. CDR3 DNA: TGTGCCAGCAGGAGGGGACAGGGGGCGAATCAGCCCCAGCATTTT. Encoded protein: CASRRGQGANQPQHF. Filled out from reference TRBV2 and TRBJ1-5, the complete variable domain reads EPEVTQTPSHQVTQMGQEVILRCVPISNHLYFYWYRQILGQKVEFLVSFYNNEISEKSEIFDDQFSVERPDGSNFTLKIRSTKLEDSAMYFCASRRGQGANQPQHFGDGTRLSIL.

The chain uses TRBV18 and TRBJ2-6; TRBD2 matches 13 bases. Trimming cost V 6 bases and J 0 bases; bases outside gene matches: 5. The CDR3 is 18 amino acids. Germline-derived CDR1 and CDR2 are KGHSH and LQKENI. This CDR3 reads CASSHRTSGSSGANVLTF. CDR3 nucleotides: TGTGCCAGCTCCCATAGGACTAGCGGGAGCTCTGGGGCCAACGTCCTGACTTTC.

The chain carries TRBV5-4 and TRBJ2-3, with TRBD2 identical over 7 bases. The CDR3 extends over 13 amino acids. The germline V gene has CDR1 SGHNT and CDR2 YYREEE (reference sequence). J gave up 4 bases and V 4 bases, and 3 bases lay outside the gene matches. The DNA for the CDR3 is TGTGCCAGCAGCCGGACTAGTCCAGATACGCAGTATTTT. It translates to CASSRTSPDTQYF.

This chain connects TRBV7-9 to TRBJ2-7; TRBD1 matches at 7 bases. V shed 5 bases, J shed 6 bases, and the junction held 7 bases outside the gene matches. CDR1 is SEHNR and CDR2 is FQNEAQ in the germline V gene (reference sequence). This CDR3 comprises 13 residues. CDR3 amino acids: CASSPRGGLEQYF. The CDR3 bases are TGTGCCAGCAGCCCTAGAGGGGGCCTCGAGCAGTACTTC.

This clone was seen a few times. The chain links TRBV7-9 to TRBJ2-2; 14 bases agree with TRBD2. With 3 bases clipped from V and 4 bases from J, the junction kept 7 bases outside the gene matches. Germline loops: CDR1 SEHNR, CDR2 FQNEAQ (reference sequence). There are 18 residues in the CDR3. The CDR3 coding sequence is TGTGCCAGCAGCTTCCTGGGACTAGCGGGGGCGAGCACCGGGGAGCTGTTTTTT. Protein sequence: CASSFLGLAGASTGELFF.

The rearrangement joins TRBV9 to TRBJ2-1; maybe TRBD2 (6 bases). This CDR3 spans 15 amino acids. Trimming cost V 0 bases and J 8 bases, with 15 bases left between them. CDR1 is SGDLS and CDR2 is YYNGEE in the germline V gene. The CDR3 loop reads CASSVGPLGEDEQFF. For the CDR3, the DNA is TGTGCCAGCAGCGTAGGGCCCCTAGGGGAGGATGAGCAGTTCTTC. Full variable domain (missing parts from reference TRBV9 and TRBJ2-1): DSGVTQTPKHLITATGQRVTLRCSPRSGDLSVYWYQQSLDQGLQFLIQYYNGEERAKGNILERFSAQQFPDLHSELNLSSLELGDSALYFCASSVGPLGEDEQFFGPGTRLTVL.

This sequence joins TRBV14 and TRBJ2-1; D possibly corresponds to TRBD2 (5 bases). The CDR3 is 16 amino acids. The germline CDR1 and CDR2 sequences are SGHDN and FVKESK. V lost 4 bases and J lost 7, with 20 bases in between. The CDR3 region has the DNA TGTGCCAGCAGCCCAGGCGCGAGGGTCAGAGGGAATGAGCAGTTCTTC. This encodes CASSPGARVRGNEQFF.

The rearrangement uses TRBV19 and TRBJ2-7, with D tentatively TRBD2 (5 bases). Trimming shortened V by 5 bases and J by 5 bases, and 10 bases separated the two germline ends. The CDR3 runs 12 residues. CDR1 and CDR2 from the germline V gene are LNHDA and SQIVND (reference sequence). DNA for the CDR3: TGTGCCAGTAGTTCTGGAGGACACGAGCAGTACTTC. Amino acids: CASSSGGHEQYF.

V gene TRBV5-1 combines with J gene TRBJ2-2; tentatively, D is TRBD1 (6 bases). Germline loops: CDR1 SGHRS, CDR2 YFSETQ. V was trimmed by 6 bases and J by 8 bases, leaving 17 bases between them. This CDR3 spans 14 amino acids. CDR3: CASNPRGSTGELFF. CDR3 in DNA: TGCGCCAGCAACCCCAGGGGTTCTACGGGGGAGCTGTTTTTT.

V is TRBV9 and J is TRBJ1-2; 8 nucleotides line up with TRBD1. Germline V gene sequence: CDR1 SGDLS, CDR2 YYNGEE. The CDR3 covers 15 residues. Trimming removed 0 bases from V and 4 bases from J; junction bases left unmatched: 5. This chain's CDR3 is CASSVGAGGVYGYTF. In DNA, the CDR3 is TGTGCCAGCAGCGTAGGGGCAGGGGGCGTCTATGGCTACACCTTC.

The rearrangement joins TRBV2 to TRBJ2-1, with 7 bases that match TRBD1. CDR1 is SNHLY and CDR2 is FYNNEI in the germline V gene. The CDR3 runs to 15 residues. Germline trimming cut 7 bases from V and 5 bases from J; bases unmatched to any gene: 11. The DNA for the CDR3 is TGTGCCAGCAACCTACAGGGGACCGGCAACAATGAGCAGTTCTTC. Amino acid sequence: CASNLQGTGNNEQFF.

This clone was detected only a few times. An end of the junction does not agree with germline; a read error may underlie this. The rearrangement links TRBV7-9 to TRBJ2-7, with TRBD1 identical over 7 bases. Germline loops: CDR1 SEHNR, CDR2 FQNEAQ (reference sequence). This CDR3 is built from 14 residues. As DNA, the CDR3 is TGTGCCAGCAGCAGTCGGACAGGCTCCCACGAGCAGTACTTC. Amino acids: CASSSRTGSHEQYF.

This clone was picked up a small number of times. CDR3 coding DNA: TGTGCCAGCTCACCTGGGTGGCAGGGAACCTACGAGCAGTACTTC. The encoded protein is CASSPGWQGTYEQYF. V gene TRBV18 combines with J gene TRBJ2-7; possibly TRBD1 for D (5 bases). With 3 bases removed from V and 2 bases from J, the gap between germline ends came to 14 bases. CDR3 size: 15 residues. The germline CDR1 and CDR2 sequences are KGHSH and LQKENI.

The chain employs TRBV6-5 and TRBJ2-7; TRBD1 aligns across 9 bases. This CDR3 spans 13 amino acids. Germline trimming cut 8 bases from V and 1 base from J; bases unmatched to any gene: 3. Germline CDR1 is MNHEY and CDR2 is SVGAGI. The CDR3: CASGTGWSYEQYF. CDR3 nucleotides: TGTGCCAGCGGGACAGGGTGGTCCTACGAGCAGTACTTC.

The rearrangement uses TRBV6-5 and TRBJ1-1; D call uncertain. The V gene lost 2 bases and the J gene lost 1 base, with 8 bases spanning the gap. This CDR3 is 14 amino acids long. Germline V gene data show CDR1 as MNHEY and CDR2 as SVGAGI. CDR3 sequence: CASSYARPNTEAFF. The CDR3 DNA reads as TGTGCCAGCAGTTACGCGCGCCCGAACACTGAAGCTTTCTTT.

This clone was seen once. The chain couples TRBV7-3 to TRBJ2-6; tentatively, D is TRBD2 (5 bases). Germline CDR1 reads SGHTA; CDR2 reads FQGTGA. V gave up 1 base and J gave up 4 bases, with 11 bases separating them. The CDR3 covers 16 residues. CDR3 bases: TGTGCCAGCAGCTTAAACGCGAGGGTCGGGGCCAACGTCCTGACTTTC. It translates to CASSLNARVGANVLTF.

This rearrangement joins TRBV6-5 to TRBJ1-2; D is perhaps TRBD1 (5 bases). The CDR3 spans 13 residues. V was cut by 10 bases and J by 6 bases, with 18 bases left in between. Germline V gene data show CDR1 as MNHEY and CDR2 as SVGAGI. CDR3 sequence reads: CAIAGGSSDGYTF. Written as DNA, the CDR3 is TGTGCCATCGCGGGGGGTTCATCCGATGGCTACACCTTC.

The chain is built from TRBV2 and TRBJ2-5; tentatively, D is TRBD2 (6 bases). Germline V CDR1 and CDR2: SNHLY, FYNNEI. The length of the CDR3 is 11 residues. Here the CDR3 reads CVSNAGETQYF. CDR3 nucleotide sequence: TGTGTTTCGAATGCGGGGGAGACCCAGTACTTC.

This clone has only one observation. The J gene is TRBJ1-5, the V gene TRBV19, with TRBD1 identical over 8 bases. CDR3 length: 16 amino acids. Germline V CDR1 and CDR2: LNHDA, SQIVND (reference sequence). Trimming took 7 bases from V and 2 from J; bases not matched to a gene: 10. The CDR3 DNA sequence: TGTGCCAGTACCTCGACAGGGGATTGGGGCAATCAGCCCCAGCATTTT. Translation gives CASTSTGDWGNQPQHF.

The chain has TRBV5-8 and TRBJ2-7; a weak D match, TRBD1 (6 bases). This CDR3 contains 13 residues. V dropped 2 bases and J dropped 5 bases, with 11 bases sitting between them. The germline V gene encodes CDR1 SGHTS and CDR2 YDEGEE. CDR3: CASSFLGADEQYF. CDR3 sequence (DNA): TGTGCCAGCAGCTTCCTGGGGGCAGACGAGCAGTACTTC. The whole variable domain, filled in from reference TRBV5-8 and TRBJ2-7, reads EAGVTQSPTHLIKTRGQQATLRCSPISGHTSVYWYQQALGLGLQFLLWYDEGEERNRGNFPPRFSGRQFPNYSSELNVNALELEDSALYLCASSFLGADEQYFGPGTRLTVT.

The chain couples TRBV30 to TRBJ1-2, with D unresolved. Trimming took off 1 base at V and 4 bases at J, with 13 bases between the two ends. Germline V gene data show CDR1 as GTSNPN and CDR2 as SVGIG (reference sequence). This CDR3 comprises 14 residues. The CDR3 nucleotides read TGTGCCTGGAGTGCGGGCAGCGCGGGCTATGGCTACACCTTC. Amino acid sequence: CAWSAGSAGYGYTF.

This chain connects TRBV3-1 (or the pseudogene TRBV3-2) to TRBJ2-5, with TRBD1 as a possible D gene (5 bases). The germline V and J ends were trimmed by 1 base and 4 bases, with 10 bases remaining between them. CDR1 is LGHDT and CDR2 is YNNKEL in the germline V gene (reference sequence). The CDR3 length is 14 residues. CDR3 bases: TGTGCCAGCAGCCAAGGCAGGGTTGGAGAGACCCAGTACTTC. It translates to CASSQGRVGETQYF.

The chain joins TRBV7-8 to TRBJ2-6; maybe TRBD1 (5 bases). The CDR3 is made up of 16 amino acids. V was cut by 3 bases and J by 4 bases, with 13 bases left in between. Germline CDR1 SGHVS, CDR2 FQNEAQ. The CDR3 DNA reads as TGTGCCAGCAGCTTTTCAGGGATATACGGGGCCAACGTCCTGACTTTC. This translates into CASSFSGIYGANVLTF. Full variable domain (rest looked up from reference TRBV7-8 and TRBJ2-6): GAGVSQSPRYKVAKRGQDVALRCDPISGHVSLFWYQQALGQGPEFLTYFQNEAQLDKSGLPSDRFFAERPEGSVSTLKIQRTQQEDSAVYLCASSFSGIYGANVLTFGAGSRLTVL.